The 10 T cell receptor beta chains below were found in one sample sequenced in a study of cytomegalovirus exposure and HLA in healthy donors. Only in-frame clones appear in the TCRdb table, and some are missing; sequencing was by immunoSEQ multiplex PCR. Here the sample spans some 130,000 clones, approximately 80% being singletons. Specimen: PBMCs. The receptors come from a man aged 25-45 years in good health and CMV-seropositive.

This chain joins TRBV11-2 and TRBJ2-3, with D tentatively TRBD1 (5 bases). Trimming removed 1 base at V and 4 bases at J, with 18 bases between. CDR1 is SGHAT and CDR2 is FQNNGV in the germline V gene. The length of the CDR3 is 17 residues. The CDR3 here is CASSLGLGAGGADTQYF. The CDR3 nucleotides read TGTGCCAGCAGCTTAGGTTTAGGGGCTGGCGGTGCAGATACGCAGTATTTT.

V gene TRBV19 combines with J gene TRBJ2-3; D possibly corresponds to TRBD1 (5 bases). This CDR3 contains 11 residues. V gave up 10 bases and J gave up 4 bases, with 9 bases separating them. In germline, CDR1 is LNHDA, CDR2 SQIVND (reference sequence). CDR3 nucleotide sequence: TGTGCCACAGGGTCGGCAGATACGCAGTATTTT. This gives the protein CATGSADTQYF.

This clone was picked up one time. The chain couples TRBV11-2 to TRBJ2-3; D possibly corresponds to TRBD2 (5 bases). The CDR3 consists of 14 residues. Germline V gene data show CDR1 as SGHAT and CDR2 as FQNNGV. V was pared by 2 bases and J by 5 bases, with 11 bases between. CDR3: CASSLSGDVDTQYF. The CDR3 bases are TGTGCCAGCAGCTTAAGCGGAGATGTAGATACGCAGTATTTT. Based on the CDR3 plus reference TRBV11-2 and TRBJ2-3, the full variable domain is EAGVAQSPRYKIIEKRQSVAFWCNPISGHATLYWYQQILGQGPKLLIQFQNNGVVDDSQLPKDRFSAERLKGVDSTLKIQPAKLEDSAVYLCASSLSGDVDTQYFGPGTRLTVL.

The gene calls are TRBV7-2 and TRBJ2-7; the match to TRBD2 covers 8 bases. V lost 5 bases to trimming and J lost 3 bases; unmatched junction nucleotides: 9. The germline gives CDR1 SGHTA, CDR2 FQGNSA. The CDR3 contains 15 residues. The chain's CDR3 is CASSPGGVGGYEQYF. The DNA of the CDR3 is TGTGCCAGCAGCCCGGGGGGGGTTGGAGGCTACGAGCAGTACTTC.

V gene TRBV19 combines with J gene TRBJ1-2; D may be TRBD1 (6 bases). V shed 5 bases and J shed 8 bases, with 21 bases lying between them. Germline CDR1 LNHDA, CDR2 SQIVND (reference sequence). This CDR3 is 15 amino acids long. CDR3 region: CASSAPPGTQPGYTF. DNA of the CDR3: TGTGCCAGTAGTGCTCCACCGGGGACACAACCCGGCTACACCTTC.

The rearrangement uses TRBV5-1 and TRBJ2-1, with 12 bases fitting TRBD2. The V segment lost 0 bases and the J segment 5 bases; nucleotides outside the gene matches: 3. The CDR3 extends over 16 amino acids. In germline, CDR1 is SGHRS, CDR2 YFSETQ. The CDR3 is CASSLGTSGAHNEQFF. The CDR3 nucleotides read TGCGCCAGCAGCTTGGGGACTAGCGGGGCTCACAATGAGCAGTTCTTC.

The rearrangement joins TRBV27 to TRBJ1-2; 7 bases fit TRBD1. The CDR3 spans 15 residues. In germline, CDR1 is MNHEY, CDR2 SMNVEV (reference sequence). J lost 7 bases, V lost 6 bases, and 14 bases had no gene match. The CDR3 DNA sequence: TGTGCCAGCAGGGACAGGCGCGCCTTTTTGGGTGGCTACACCTTC. This gives the protein CASRDRRAFLGGYTF.

This chain links TRBV5-1 with TRBJ2-7; TRBD1 aligns across 8 bases. Germline CDR1 and CDR2: SGHRS and YFSETQ. V shed 0 bases, J shed 5 bases, and the junction held 7 bases outside the gene matches. The CDR3 covers 15 residues. CDR3 bases: TGCGCCAGCAGCTTGGGGTCAGGGGGCATGAACGAGCAGTACTTC. It codes for CASSLGSGGMNEQYF.

The V gene is TRBV7-2, the J gene TRBJ2-7; D perhaps matches TRBD2 (8 bases). This CDR3 spans 14 amino acids. Germline V gene data show CDR1 as SGHTA and CDR2 as FQGNSA. Trimming took 5 bases from V and 2 from J, leaving 13 bases between them. CDR3 protein: CASSREGATYEQYF. The CDR3 DNA follows: TGTGCCAGCAGCCGGGAGGGGGCTACCTACGAGCAGTACTTC. The variable domain in full, completed from reference TRBV7-2 and TRBJ2-7, reads GAGVSQSPSNKVTEKGKDVELRCDPISGHTALYWYRQSLGQGLEFLIYFQGNSAPDKSGLPSDRFSAERTGGSVSTLTIQRTQQEDSAVYLCASSREGATYEQYFGPGTRLTVT.

The J gene is TRBJ2-1, the V gene TRBV9, with D tentatively TRBD1 (5 bases). V lost 3 bases, J lost 2 bases, and 12 bases lay in between. Germline CDR1 and CDR2: SGDLS and YYNGEE. This CDR3 has 15 residues. CDR3 in amino acids: CASSGTTGPYNEQFF. CDR3 nucleotide sequence: TGTGCCAGCAGCGGGACCACAGGACCCTACAATGAGCAGTTCTTC.